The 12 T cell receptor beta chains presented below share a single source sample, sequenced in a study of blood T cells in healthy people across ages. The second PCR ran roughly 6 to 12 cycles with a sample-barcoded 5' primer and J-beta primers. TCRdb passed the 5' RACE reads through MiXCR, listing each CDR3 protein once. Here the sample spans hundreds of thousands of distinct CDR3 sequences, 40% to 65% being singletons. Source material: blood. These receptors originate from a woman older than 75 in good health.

CDR3 region: CASSQENSGRTTQYF. In DNA, the CDR3 is TGCGCCAGCAGCCAAGAAAACTCCGGGAGAACTACGCAGTATTTT. This chain uses TRBV4-1 with TRBJ2-3, with a weak D call TRBD2 (6 bases). The CDR3 contains 15 residues. V lost 0 bases, J lost 8 bases, and 15 bases lay in between. Germline CDR1 is MGHRA and CDR2 is YSYEKL.

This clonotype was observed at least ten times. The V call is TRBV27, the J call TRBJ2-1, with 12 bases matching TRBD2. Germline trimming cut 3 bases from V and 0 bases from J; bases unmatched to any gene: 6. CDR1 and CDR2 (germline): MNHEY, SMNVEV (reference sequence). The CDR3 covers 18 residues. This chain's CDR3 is CASSLVGLAGSSYNEQFF. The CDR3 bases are TGTGCCAGCAGTTTGGTAGGACTAGCGGGGAGCTCCTACAATGAGCAGTTCTTC.

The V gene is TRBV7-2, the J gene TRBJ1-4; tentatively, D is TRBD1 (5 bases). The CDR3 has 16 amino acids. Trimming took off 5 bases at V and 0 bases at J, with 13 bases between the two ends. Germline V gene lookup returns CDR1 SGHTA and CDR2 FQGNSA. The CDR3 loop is CASSEYGGATNEKLFF. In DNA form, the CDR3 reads TGTGCCAGCAGCGAATACGGGGGGGCAACTAATGAAAAACTGTTTTTT.

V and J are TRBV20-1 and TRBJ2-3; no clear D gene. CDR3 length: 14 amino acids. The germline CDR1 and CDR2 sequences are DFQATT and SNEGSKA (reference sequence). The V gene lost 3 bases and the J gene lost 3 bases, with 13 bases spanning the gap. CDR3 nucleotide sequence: TGCAGTGCTAGCGAGAGACTGGCGACAGATACGCAGTATTTT. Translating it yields CSASERLATDTQYF.

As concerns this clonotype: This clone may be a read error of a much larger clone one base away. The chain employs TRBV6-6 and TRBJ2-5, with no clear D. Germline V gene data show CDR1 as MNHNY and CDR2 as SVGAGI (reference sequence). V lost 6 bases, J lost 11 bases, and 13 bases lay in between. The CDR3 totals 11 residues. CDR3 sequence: CASRGNNEQYF. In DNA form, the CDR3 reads TGTGCCAGCAGGGGAAACAATGAGCAGTACTTC.

CDR3 nucleotides: TGTGCCAGCAGCCGGAGGAGCGGGGTTAATGAGCAGTTCTTC. Amino acids: CASSRRSGVNEQFF. The J gene is TRBJ2-1, the V gene TRBV7-2; TRBD2 matches at 7 bases. V dropped 5 bases and J dropped 7; count of bases not matched to a gene: 8. CDR1 is SGHTA, CDR2 FQGNSA, per germline. This CDR3 contains 14 residues.

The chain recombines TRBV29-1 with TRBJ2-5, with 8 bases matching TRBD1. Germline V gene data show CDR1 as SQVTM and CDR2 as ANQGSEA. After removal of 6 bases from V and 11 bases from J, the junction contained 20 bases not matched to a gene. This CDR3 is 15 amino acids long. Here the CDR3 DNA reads TGCAGCGTGGGACAGGCATCGAGCTCCCACAATGAGCAGTACTTC. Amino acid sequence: CSVGQASSSHNEQYF.

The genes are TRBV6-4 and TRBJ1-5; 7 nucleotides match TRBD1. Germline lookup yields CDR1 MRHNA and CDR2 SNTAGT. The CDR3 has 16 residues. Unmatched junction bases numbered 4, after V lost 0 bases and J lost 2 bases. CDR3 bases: TGTGCCAGCAGTGACTCGGGGGACAGATGCAATCAGCCCCAGCATTTT. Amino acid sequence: CASSDSGDRCNQPQHF.

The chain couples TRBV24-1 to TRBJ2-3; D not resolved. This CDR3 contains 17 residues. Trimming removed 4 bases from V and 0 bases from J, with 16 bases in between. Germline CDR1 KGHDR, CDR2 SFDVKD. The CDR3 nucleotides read TGTGCCACCAGTGACTCCCTTGGCTTACCTAGCACAGATACGCAGTATTTT. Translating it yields CATSDSLGLPSTDTQYF.

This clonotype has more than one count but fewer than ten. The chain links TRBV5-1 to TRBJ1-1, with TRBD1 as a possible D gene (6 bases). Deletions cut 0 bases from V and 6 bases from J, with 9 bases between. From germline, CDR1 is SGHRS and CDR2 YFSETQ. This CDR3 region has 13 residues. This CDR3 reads CASSLAAGAEAFF. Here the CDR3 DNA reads TGCGCCAGCAGCTTGGCCGCAGGGGCTGAAGCTTTCTTT.

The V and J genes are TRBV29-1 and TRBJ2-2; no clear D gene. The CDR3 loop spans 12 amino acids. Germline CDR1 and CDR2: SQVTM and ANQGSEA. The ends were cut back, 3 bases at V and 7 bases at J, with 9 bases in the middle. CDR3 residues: CSVEKESGELFF. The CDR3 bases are TGCAGCGTTGAGAAGGAGAGCGGGGAGCTGTTTTTT.

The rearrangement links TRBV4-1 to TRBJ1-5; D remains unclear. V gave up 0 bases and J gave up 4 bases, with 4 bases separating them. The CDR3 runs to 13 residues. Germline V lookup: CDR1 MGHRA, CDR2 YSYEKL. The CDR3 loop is CASSQDTNQPQHF. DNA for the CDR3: TGCGCCAGCAGCCAAGATACGAATCAGCCCCAGCATTTT.